This T cell receptor beta chain stems from a study of neurological immune-mediated disorders. Study-wide findings and caveats: In HTLV-1-associated myelopathy, TCR clonal expansion was greatest, whereas multiple sclerosis had the least, falling below healthy controls.

The V gene's germline CDR1 is SGHRS and CDR2 YFSETQ. This CDR3 has 15 residues. The V gene lost 0 bases and the J gene lost 4 bases, with 14 bases spanning the gap. The cDNA was generated by 5'RACE with 10-nucleotide random UMIs. Sequencing of 15-18 subjects in each run yielded over 160 million TCR-beta sequences. TCRdb processed the 5' RACE reads anew with MiXCR; each CDR3 protein has one entry. The sample lists 16,000 or so distinct CDR3 sequences, around 9% seen once, with around 45% in the top ten. Many counts were recorded for this clonotype. Its antigen is not known. The sorted libraries started from about 950,000 CD4+ or CD8+ T cells.

Material: CD8+ T cells from blood. The chain uses TRBV5-1 and TRBJ2-7; a weak D match, TRBD1 (5 bases). This clonotype originated in a man aged 50 or older in good health. The DNA of the CDR3 is TGCGCCAGCAGCTTGGCTGGCGTTCAGGGTTACGAGCAGTACTTC. Its translation: CASSLAGVQGYEQYF.